This T cell receptor beta chain was sequenced during a study of T-cell memory formation after mild COVID-19 (dated by TCRdb to 2020 to 2023). In terms of the full investigation: TCR sequence clusters from the two donors were found to be largely donor specific. Longitudinal TCRalpha and TCRbeta repertoire sequencing tracked T-cell clones expanding and contracting after mild COVID-19 in a couple of donors. Two young, previously healthy adult volunteers made up the cohort, one male and one female. General conclusions and limits of the study: Contracting CD4+ clones appeared mostly in the CM and EM memory subsets, whereas CD8+ clones were enriched in EMRA. Whether the second-wave clones peaking on day 37 were SARS-CoV-2 specific was not confirmed. Balanced CD4/CD8 phenotypes were observed for clones contracting from day 15 to 85, whereas a bias towards CD4+ was observed for a second wave of clones expanding from day 15 to 37. The detection of some responding clones in pre-infection memory suggests that pre-existing cross-reactive memory T cells joined the SARS-CoV-2 response. Only a couple of mild cases were covered in the study, and larger cohorts including severe cases with pre-infection samples were considered necessary.

The sample was run on an Illumina NovaSeq 6000. TCRalpha and TCRbeta cDNA libraries were built by 5'RACE with constant-segment primers, adding sample barcodes and unique molecular identifiers. Trizol reagent was used to extract RNA from every sample. Libraries were amplified in two PCR steps, with a second sample barcode and Illumina TruSeq adapters added in the second step. Sequencing of libraries was performed on an Illumina NovaSeq with 2 x 150 bp paired-end reads. The published analysis was carried out like this. Demultiplexing of reads and collapsing into UMI-guided consensus sequences were performed with migec v1.2.7. Using mixcr v2.1.11, UMI consensuses were aligned to TRA and TRB V and J templates and then assembled into clonotypes. A clonotype was counted as expanded or contracted only if both edgeR and NoisET called the change significant, with noise models trained on biological replicates. edgeR calls used a false discovery rate-adjusted p below 0.01 and a log2 fold-change threshold of 1. As an exploratory analysis of dynamics, max-normalized trajectories of the 1000 most abundant clonotypes were examined by PCA with hierarchical clustering. Each responding clone was given a CD4 or CD8 phenotype based on the CD4+ and CD8+ repertoires, which had been sequenced separately. In TCRdb, the public reads were trimmed at Q25 with fastp and aligned with MiXCR, with productive beta chains retained. Each record represents a unique CDR3 protein, reported with the most common genes and DNA among its rows. In this record, the V and J calls reflect TCRdb's handling and not the investigators' own analysis. The sample yields 140,000 or so distinct CDR3 sequences; 15% to 20% were counted once. Together, the top ten hold 2% to 2.5% of the sample.

From V the trimming removes 3 bases and from J it removes 3 bases, while the gene matches leave 6 bases of the junction unaccounted for. Including the terminal cysteine and phenylalanine, the CDR3 comprises 16 residues. The retained sequence is limited to the CDR3, 48 bases, with the frame set at the first base. From the germline V gene, CDR1 is SGHRS and CDR2 is YFSETQ. The sample holds a few counts of this clonotype. What this receptor recognizes is not known. No qualities accompany the bases; no much larger clone lies one base away. Ficoll-Paque density gradient centrifugation was the method used to isolate PBMCs.

The specimen sequenced was PBMCs or a T cell subset sorted from them (not recorded which). The chain was built from TRBV5-1 and TRBJ2-3; 11 central nucleotides agree with TRBD2. This clonotype was sampled from an adult woman who had mild COVID-19 (a few samples of this study predate the infection). The sample titles of this study are shuffled in the database, so cell type and time point are left out; the donor was told from shared clones. The DNA sequence follows: TGCGCCAGCAGCTGGCAGGGGACTAGCGGAACAGATACGCAGTATTTT. Translation gives CASSWQGTSGTDTQYF.